This T cell receptor (beta chain) was sequenced for a study of cytomegalovirus exposure and HLA in healthy donors. The study ran its PCR with 60 Vbeta and 13 Jbeta primers. Assay used: immunoSEQ multiplex PCR; TCRdb lists only in-frame clones, some missing. The sample carries about 140,000 clones, around 76% recorded once. This CDR3 is built from 14 residues. The V gene lost 3 bases and the J gene lost 10 bases, with 13 bases spanning the gap. The germline V gene encodes CDR1 SGHNT and CDR2 YENEEA. The J gene is TRBJ1-6, the V gene TRBV11-3; perhaps TRBD1 as D (5 bases). Sample: PBMCs. This receptor was obtained from a man younger than 30 in good health and CMV-seronegative. The CDR3 is CASSFGALGSPLHF. In DNA, the CDR3 is TGTGCCAGCAGCTTTGGGGCACTGGGGTCACCCCTCCACTTT. The entire variable domain, with the rest obtained from reference TRBV11-3 and TRBJ1-6, is as follows: EAGVVQSPRYKIIEKKQPVAFWCNPISGHNTLYWYLQNLGQGPELLIRYENEEAVDDSQLPKDRFSAERLKGVDSTLKIQPAELGDSAVYLCASSFGALGSPLHFGNGTRLTVT.